Below, 26 T cell receptor beta chains from the same sample are listed, as sequenced in a study of T cell changes during pregnancy in multiple sclerosis. Libraries were prepared by immunoSEQ multiplex PCR; TCRdb keeps only in-frame clonotypes and omits some of them. This sample carries approximately 99,000 clones, approximately 93% of them seen once, and the ten largest clones take 0.99%. This specimen consisted of peripheral blood, obtained after pregnancy. The source of these receptors is a female donor with multiple sclerosis, enrolled in a pregnancy study.

The chain carries TRBV19 and TRBJ1-4, with D maybe TRBD1 (6 bases). CDR1 and CDR2 (germline): LNHDA, SQIVND (reference sequence). CDR3 length: 14 amino acids. V lost 7 bases and J lost 7, with 16 bases in between. The chain's CDR3 is CASTPTGFVEKLFF. The CDR3 DNA reads TGTGCCAGTACCCCCACAGGGTTTGTTGAAAAACTGTTTTTT.

This clone was counted a single time. The chain uses TRBV27 and TRBJ2-2; 7 bases map to TRBD2. Germline CDR1 reads MNHEY; CDR2 reads SMNVEV (reference sequence). V gave up 7 bases and J gave up 5 bases; unmatched junction bases: 10. This CDR3 region has 15 residues. The DNA of the CDR3 is TGTGCCAGCACTAGCGGCTCCCCTTTGACCGGGGAGCTGTTTTTT. It translates to CASTSGSPLTGELFF.

This CDR3 reads CASSDPGTGEHEQYF. The DNA for the CDR3 is TGTGCCAGCAGCGACCCCGGGACAGGGGAACACGAGCAGTACTTC. This chain joins TRBV5-4 and TRBJ2-7; 10 nucleotides match TRBD1. Germline V gene sequence: CDR1 SGHNT, CDR2 YYREEE (reference sequence). CDR3 length equals 15 residues. With V trimmed by 4 bases and J by 5 bases, 9 bases remained unmatched.

The genes are TRBV6-1 and TRBJ1-3; no clear D. Trimming left V 5 bases short and J 4 bases short, with 3 bases between. The CDR3 is 11 amino acids. CDR1 MNHNS and CDR2 SASEGT come from the germline V gene. The CDR3 DNA reads TGTGCCAGCAGTCTAGGAAACACCATATATTTT. Protein product: CASSLGNTIYF.

The chain joins TRBV30 to TRBJ1-3; D may be TRBD1 (5 bases). The CDR3 length is 15 residues. Trimming pared 1 base from V and 3 bases from J, leaving 13 bases between. Germline V gives CDR1 GTSNPN, CDR2 SVGIG (reference sequence). CDR3 bases: TGTGCCTGGAGTGCCCCGGGACTCCTTGGAAACACCATATATTTT. Translation gives CAWSAPGLLGNTIYF.

The rearrangement joins TRBV6-6 to TRBJ1-2, with unresolved D. From germline, CDR1 is MNHNY and CDR2 SVGAGI (reference sequence). Between the trimmed V and J ends, which lost 2 bases and 8 bases, there was a span of 6 bases. The CDR3 has 11 amino acids. Here the CDR3 DNA reads TGTGCCAGCAGTTACGGGAGGGGCTACACCTTC. It codes for CASSYGRGYTF.

The chain has TRBV7-3 and TRBJ2-1; TRBD2 aligns across 12 bases. Germline CDR1 and CDR2: SGHTA and FQGTGA. This CDR3 comprises 19 residues. J was trimmed by 5 bases and V by 0 bases; bases with no gene match: 11. In DNA, the CDR3 is TGTGCCAGCAGCTTAACCAAGCTGAGACTAGCGGGAGTGCACAATGAGCAGTTCTTC. Protein: CASSLTKLRLAGVHNEQFF.

With regard to this clone: One junction end disagrees with the germline gene, perhaps due to a read error. The V gene is TRBV6-6, the J gene TRBJ1-4, with 8 bases aligning to TRBD1. CDR1 MNHNY and CDR2 SVGAGI come from the germline V gene (reference sequence). CDR3 size: 15 residues. This CDR3 reads CASSYSGDRGLSPLF. In nucleotides, the CDR3 is TGTGCCAGCAGTTACTCAGGAGACAGGGGCCTCTCTCCCCTTTTT.

The chain employs TRBV5-1 and TRBJ1-2; D may be TRBD1 (6 bases). The CDR3 runs 14 residues. The germline V gene has CDR1 SGHRS and CDR2 YFSETQ. V lost 2 bases and J lost 0, with 8 bases in between. The CDR3 DNA follows: TGCGCCAGCAGCTTCGGACAGACTAACTATGGCTACACCTTC. This translates into CASSFGQTNYGYTF.

The gene calls are TRBV10-2 and TRBJ2-7; D perhaps matches TRBD2 (6 bases). V dropped 0 bases and J dropped 4 bases, with 7 bases sitting between them. In germline, CDR1 is WSHSY, CDR2 SAAADI. There are 13 residues in the CDR3. In nucleotides, the CDR3 is TGCGCCAGCAGTGAGTCGGAGGGTTACGAGCAGTACTTC. As protein: CASSESEGYEQYF.

This chain connects TRBV18 to TRBJ2-1, with 7 bases lining up with TRBD2. The CDR3 is 18 residues long. The ends lost 3 bases at V and 2 bases at J; junction bases unmatched: 13. CDR1 is KGHSH and CDR2 is LQKENI in the germline V gene. CDR3 nucleotide sequence: TGTGCCAGCTCACCGACCTTAGGCGGAGCGGGACCCTACAATGAGCAGTTCTTC. As protein: CASSPTLGGAGPYNEQFF.

This clone showed up just once. The rearrangement joins TRBV19 to TRBJ2-5, with TRBD2 matching over 11 bases. J gave up 2 bases and V 6 bases, and 5 bases lay outside the gene matches. The V gene's germline CDR1 is LNHDA and CDR2 SQIVND (reference sequence). The CDR3 sequence is 15 residues long. CDR3: CASRGLAEQQETQYF. As DNA, the CDR3 is TGTGCCAGTAGGGGACTAGCGGAGCAACAAGAGACCCAGTACTTC. The full variable domain, its missing parts supplied by reference TRBV19 and TRBJ2-5, is DGGITQSPKYLFRKEGQNVTLSCEQNLNHDAMYWYRQDPGQGLRLIYYSQIVNDFQKGDIAEGYSVSREKKESFPLTVTSAQKNPTAFYLCASRGLAEQQETQYFGPGTRLLVL.

The chain is built from TRBV4-3 and TRBJ1-1, with D possibly matching TRBD1 (5 bases). CDR3 length: 14 amino acids. V lost 1 base to trimming and J lost 5 bases, with 11 bases between them. Germline V gene data show CDR1 as LGHNA and CDR2 as YSLEER. The CDR3 loop is CASSQGQQSTEAFF. For the CDR3, the DNA is TGCGCCAGCAGCCAAGGACAGCAAAGTACTGAAGCTTTCTTT.

The chain joins TRBV28 to TRBJ1-2; the D gene is possibly TRBD1 (5 bases). V dropped 1 base and J dropped 7 bases, with 13 bases sitting between them. The CDR3 sequence is 14 residues long. CDR1 is MDHEN, CDR2 SYDVKM, per germline. The CDR3 region is CASSLSAGGAGYTF. The CDR3 DNA reads as TGTGCCAGCAGTTTATCCGCAGGAGGGGCTGGCTACACCTTC.

This chain uses TRBV7-6 with TRBJ2-7; TRBD2 agrees at 13 bases. Germline V lookup: CDR1 SGHVS, CDR2 FNYEAQ. The CDR3 runs to 18 residues. V shed 4 bases, J shed 2 bases, and the junction held 11 bases outside the gene matches. This CDR3 reads CASSSGLAGSVSTYEQYF. The DNA of the CDR3 is TGTGCCAGCAGCTCGGGACTAGCGGGGAGCGTATCAACCTACGAGCAGTACTTC.

The chain employs TRBV5-4 and TRBJ1-1; 8 bases align to TRBD1. V gave up 2 bases and J gave up 12 bases; unmatched junction bases: 12. The CDR3 totals 14 residues. Germline V gene sequence: CDR1 SGHNT, CDR2 YYREEE (reference sequence). Here the CDR3 DNA reads TGTGCCAGCAGCTTCAGTCTACAGGGGGTCGAAACTTTCTTT. Translated: CASSFSLQGVETFF.

This rearrangement joins TRBV6-1 to TRBJ2-7; D is perhaps TRBD1 (5 bases). CDR3 length: 16 residues. Per the germline V gene, CDR1 is MNHNS and CDR2 is SASEGT. Trimming pared 0 bases from V and 0 bases from J, leaving 12 bases between. CDR3 DNA sequence: TGTGCCAGCAGTGAAGCGGCAGGGATCGGCTCCTACGAGCAGTACTTC. Its protein is CASSEAAGIGSYEQYF.

V gene TRBV30 combines with J gene TRBJ1-4, with D possibly matching TRBD1 (5 bases). The ends were cut back, 2 bases at V and 4 bases at J, with 20 bases in the middle. Looked up from germline, CDR1 is GTSNPN and CDR2 is SVGIG (reference sequence). The CDR3 contains 17 residues. The CDR3 DNA sequence: TGTGCCTGGAGTTTACCCTCCGGGGGGGGTATTAATGAAAAACTGTTTTTT. Protein: CAWSLPSGGGINEKLFF.

The J gene is TRBJ2-5, the V gene TRBV11-3; a possible D gene is TRBD1 (6 bases). The germline gives CDR1 SGHNT, CDR2 YENEEA. The V end was cut by 4 bases, the J end by 1 base, with 10 bases between. This CDR3 spans 14 amino acids. CDR3 bases: TGTGCCAGCAGCTCGGGACAATTCCAAGAGACCCAGTACTTC. This codes for CASSSGQFQETQYF.

The chain combines TRBV10-1 with TRBJ1-2; 7 bases are a match to TRBD1. Germline assignment: CDR1 WNHNN and CDR2 SYGVQD (reference sequence). This CDR3 has 13 amino acids. V shed 3 bases and J 4 bases; nucleotides not matched to a gene: 2. The CDR3, as DNA: TGCGCCAGCAGTGACCGACAGGGCTATGGCTACACCTTC. Translated, it gives CASSDRQGYGYTF.

This sequence joins TRBV28 and TRBJ2-1, with 7 bases aligning to TRBD2. Trimming took 3 bases from V and 3 from J; bases not matched to a gene: 2. The CDR3 runs 14 residues. The germline CDR1 and CDR2 sequences are MDHEN and SYDVKM. CDR3 sequence reads: CASSLLADYNEQFF. CDR3 sequence (DNA): TGTGCCAGCAGTTTGCTAGCGGACTACAATGAGCAGTTCTTC. The whole variable domain, filled in from reference TRBV28 and TRBJ2-1, reads DVKVTQSSRYLVKRTGEKVFLECVQDMDHENMFWYRQDPGLGLRLIYFSYDVKMKEKGDIPEGYSVSREKKERFSLILESASTNQTSMYLCASSLLADYNEQFFGPGTRLTVL.

In the case of this clone: The final CDR3 position lacks the conserved phenylalanine or tryptophan, pointing to a likely read error. The DNA is left out, because the CDR3 cannot be placed on it with certainty; the CDR3 is given as TCRdb lists it. The genes are TRBV6-6 and TRBJ1-1. CDR1 is MNHNY and CDR2 is SVGAGI in the germline V gene (reference sequence). With termini counted, the CDR3 has 9 amino acids. The CDR3 is CASSPTTGS.

This chain connects TRBV19 to TRBJ1-2; D is undetermined. Germline assignment: CDR1 LNHDA and CDR2 SQIVND (reference sequence). V shed 0 bases and J shed 2 bases, with 10 bases lying between them. CDR3 length equals 15 residues. Written as DNA, the CDR3 is TGTGCCAGTAGTATAGAGGACGGGGAAAACTATGGCTACACCTTC. It codes for CASSIEDGENYGYTF.

The rearrangement uses TRBV4-2 and TRBJ2-1; D might be TRBD1 (5 bases). Germline CDR1 reads LGHNA; CDR2 reads YNFKEQ. CDR3 length: 13 residues. Between the trimmed V and J ends, which lost 1 base and 8 bases, there was a span of 9 bases. CDR3 coding DNA: TGTGCCAGCAGCCAAGGCCAGGGCTATGAGCAGTTCTTC. Its translation: CASSQGQGYEQFF.

The genes are TRBV11-3 and TRBJ2-1; 10 nucleotides match TRBD1. Germline loops: CDR1 SGHNT, CDR2 YENEEA. V lost 4 bases and J lost 8; bases outside the gene matches: 2. The CDR3 is 13 residues long. In DNA form, the CDR3 reads TGTGCCAGCAGCTCCGGGACAGGGGATGAGCAGTTCTTC. It encodes CASSSGTGDEQFF.

J is TRBJ2-3 and V is TRBV19; TRBD1 matches 10 bases. Unmatched junction bases numbered 2, after V lost 8 bases and J lost 3 bases. This CDR3 region has 13 residues. Germline loops: CDR1 LNHDA, CDR2 SQIVND (reference sequence). CDR3 DNA sequence: TGTGCCAGTGGGACAGGGGCGACAGATACGCAGTATTTT. Its translation is CASGTGATDTQYF.